This T cell receptor beta chain was obtained from a study of cytomegalovirus exposure and HLA in healthy donors. Findings of the study overall: Most TCR sequences were rare, but some public TCRs occurred in many donors. Among TCR beta chains, those listed as cytomegalovirus-associated numbered fewer than 200.

V lost 3 bases to trimming and J lost 6 bases, with 15 bases between them. Germline CDR1 SGHDT, CDR2 YYEEEE. The CDR3 is 14 residues long. The sample holds a few counts of this clone. As yet, its antigen is unknown. Method: immunoSEQ multiplex PCR; TCRdb's copy keeps in-frame clones and lacks some. Of around 150,000 clones in the sample, less than 90% were seen once. This TCR derives from a man aged 30 to 39 in good health and CMV-seropositive. The material sequenced was PBMCs. This chain links TRBV5-6 with TRBJ1-2, with D hard to call. CDR3 sequence: CASSWIGSQNGYTF. The CDR3 nucleotides read TGTGCCAGCAGCTGGATCGGGTCCCAGAATGGCTACACCTTC. Based on the CDR3 plus reference TRBV5-6 and TRBJ1-2, the full variable domain is DAGVTQSPTHLIKTRGQQVTLRCSPKSGHDTVSWYQQALGQGPQFIFQYYEEEERQRGNFPDRFSGHQFPNYSSELNVNALLLGDSALYLCASSWIGSQNGYTFGSGTRLTVV.